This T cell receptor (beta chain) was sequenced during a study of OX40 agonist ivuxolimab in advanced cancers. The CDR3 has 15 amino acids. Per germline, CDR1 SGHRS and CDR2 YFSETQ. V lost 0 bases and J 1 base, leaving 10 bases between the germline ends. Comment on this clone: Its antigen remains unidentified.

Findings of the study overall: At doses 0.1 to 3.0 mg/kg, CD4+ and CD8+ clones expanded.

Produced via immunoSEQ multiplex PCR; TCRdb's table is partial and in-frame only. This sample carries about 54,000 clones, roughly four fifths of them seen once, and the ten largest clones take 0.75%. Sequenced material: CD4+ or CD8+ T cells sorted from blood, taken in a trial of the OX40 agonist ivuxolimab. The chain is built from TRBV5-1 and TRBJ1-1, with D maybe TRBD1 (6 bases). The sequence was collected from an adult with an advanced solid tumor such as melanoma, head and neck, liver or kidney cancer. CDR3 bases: TGCGCCAGCAGCTTGGAGGAGGGACAGAACACTGAAGCTTTCTTT. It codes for CASSLEEGQNTEAFF.